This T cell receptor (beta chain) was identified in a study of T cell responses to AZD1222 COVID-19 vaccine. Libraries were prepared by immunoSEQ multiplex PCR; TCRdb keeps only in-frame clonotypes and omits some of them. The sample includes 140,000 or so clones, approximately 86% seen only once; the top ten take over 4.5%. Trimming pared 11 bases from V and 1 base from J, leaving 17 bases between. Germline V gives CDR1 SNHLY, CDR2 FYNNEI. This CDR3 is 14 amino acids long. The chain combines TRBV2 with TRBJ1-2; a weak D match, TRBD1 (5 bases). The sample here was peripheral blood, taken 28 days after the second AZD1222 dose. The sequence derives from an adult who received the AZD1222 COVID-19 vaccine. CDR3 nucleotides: TGTGCCCTGATGGTCGGGGGGGGTAACTATGGCTACACCTTC. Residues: CALMVGGGNYGYTF.